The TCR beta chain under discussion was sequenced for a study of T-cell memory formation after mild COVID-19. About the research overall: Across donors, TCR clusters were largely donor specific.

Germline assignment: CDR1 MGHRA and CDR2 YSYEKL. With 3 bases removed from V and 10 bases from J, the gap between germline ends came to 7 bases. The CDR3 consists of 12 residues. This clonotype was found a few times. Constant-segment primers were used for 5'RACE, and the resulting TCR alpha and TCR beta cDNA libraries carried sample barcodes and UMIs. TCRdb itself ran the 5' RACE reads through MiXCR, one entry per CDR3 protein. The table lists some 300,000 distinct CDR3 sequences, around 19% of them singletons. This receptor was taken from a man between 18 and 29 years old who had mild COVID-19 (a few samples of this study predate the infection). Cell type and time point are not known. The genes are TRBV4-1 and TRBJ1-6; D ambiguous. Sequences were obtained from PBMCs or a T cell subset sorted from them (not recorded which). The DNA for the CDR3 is TGCGCCAGCAGCCATATCTCCTCACCCCTCCACTTT. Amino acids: CASSHISSPLHF.